This T cell receptor beta chain was retrieved from a study of PD-L1 blockade in urothelial cancer. For the study at large: Starting around 2014, patients were given atezolizumab (1,200 mg intravenously every 3 weeks). A median blood sample held roughly 150,000 T cells and about 83,000 unique TCRs. Analyses used blood from 3 weeks (second dose) and 6 weeks after treatment start.

Data came from immunoSEQ multiplex PCR; TCRdb stores just in-frame clones and leaves some out. Of 25,000 to 30,000 clones in the sample, about 87% were seen once. Trimming took 0 bases from V and 5 from J, leaving 10 bases between them. The CDR3 is made up of 15 amino acids. The germline V gene encodes CDR1 MNHEY and CDR2 SVGAGI. The sequence was obtained from a man aged 50-59 years with urothelial cancer. The rearrangement joins TRBV6-5 to TRBJ2-2; D may be TRBD1 (5 bases). This specimen was PBMCs, taken around atezolizumab (anti-PD-L1) treatment. The CDR3 DNA reads as TGTGCCAGCAGTTACTCCCCAGGGATTACCGGGGAGCTGTTTTTT. Translating gives CASSYSPGITGELFF.